In this sample, the clone carrying this T cell receptor beta chain turned up once. Its specificity is unknown. The sample originates from a study of CD8+ T cells in alopecia areata. Germline-derived CDR1 and CDR2 are SEHNR and FQNEAQ (reference sequence). The CDR3 has 17 amino acids. The V and J ends lost 2 bases and 0 bases, in that order; junction bases with no gene match: 3. Documented treatment: oral pan-JAK inhibitor, 5-10 mg twice daily. Extracted RNA was reverse transcribed, and the resulting cDNA served as sequencing template. Sequencing used immunoSEQ multiplex PCR; TCRdb keeps in-frame clones, though not all of them. The sample consists of hundreds of thousands of clones, approximately 70% of them appearing once. Study-level points and caveats: Numerous expanded lesional clones remained in scalp and blood during tofacitinib.

This receptor was taken from a human donor with alopecia areata. Specimen: CD4+ T cells sorted from blood, collected around week 46, from a patient treated with tofacitinib. The chain combines TRBV7-9 with TRBJ2-1, with 11 bases identical to TRBD2. CDR3 protein: CASSLTSGSSSYNEQFF. The CDR3 DNA follows: TGTGCCAGCAGCTTAACTAGCGGGAGTAGCTCCTACAATGAGCAGTTCTTC.